The 5 T cell receptor beta chains below were found in one sample sequenced in a study of T cells in Graves' hyperthyroidism and ophthalmopathy. TCR beta CDR3 regions were amplified from RNA. A first-round RT-PCR of the TCR CDR3 used the HTBI primer set. TCRdb reanalysed the multiplex PCR reads using MiXCR and keeps one entry per CDR3 protein. The table has 350,000 or so distinct CDR3 sequences, 15% to 20% seen once; the top ten hold 15% to 18%. Sequencing was carried out using blood. The receptor source for this set is a woman aged 40 to 49 with Graves' ophthalmopathy.

This chain uses TRBV24-1 with TRBJ2-7; 8 nucleotides agree with TRBD2. V shed 4 bases and J 9 bases; nucleotides not matched to a gene: 7. The CDR3 runs 13 residues. Germline values: CDR1 KGHDR, CDR2 SFDVKD. Here the CDR3 reads CATSESSGSSQYF. The CDR3 DNA follows: TGTGCCACCAGTGAATCGAGCGGGAGTTCGCAGTACTTC.

The table lists this clonotype with many counts. In nucleotides, the CDR3 is TGTGCCATCAAGGGCCAGTCAAGAGATCCGGGACATTTCCCCTACGAGCAGTACTTC. This gives the protein CAIKGQSRDPGHFPYEQYF. The chain has TRBV10-3 and TRBJ2-7; D possibly corresponds to TRBD1 (6 bases). The CDR3 sequence is 19 residues long. CDR1 and CDR2 (germline): ENHRY, SYGVKD. Deletions cut 7 bases from V and 2 bases from J, with 30 bases between.

This clonotype was observed many times. V and J are TRBV6-5 and TRBJ1-2; TRBD1 is a possible D gene (6 bases). V lost 6 bases and J lost 7, with 18 bases in between. Looked up from germline, CDR1 is MNHEY and CDR2 is SVGAGI. This CDR3 has 14 amino acids. CDR3 DNA: TGTGCCAGCAGGGGAACAGGGCAGTCGGCTGGCTACACCTTC. This translates into CASRGTGQSAGYTF.

This clonotype was recorded only once. A much larger clone differs by one base, so this may be a read error. The genes are TRBV7-3 and TRBJ1-1; D is uncertain. Germline-derived CDR1 and CDR2 are SGHTA and FQGTGA. CDR3 length: 14 amino acids. The DNA of the CDR3 is TGTGGCAGCAGCCTTGGGGTAGGAGAAACTGAAGCTTTCTTT. Its translation: CGSSLGVGETEAFF.

This clonotype was counted many times. The CDR3 reads CATSRDLKRELFF. The DNA for the CDR3 is TGTGCCACCAGCAGAGATTTGAAGAGGGAGCTGTTTTTT. This chain uses TRBV15 with TRBJ2-2; no clear D. V lost 0 bases and J 9 bases, leaving 8 bases between the germline ends. CDR1 and CDR2 (germline): LNHNV, YYDKDF (reference sequence). The CDR3 covers 13 residues.